These 25 T cell receptor beta chains were sequenced from one sample in a study of CD8 T cells in cerebrospinal fluid in Alzheimer's disease. From the 10x single-cell sequencing reads, TCRdb lists one entry per CDR3 protein and no DNA. In all, the sample yields around 1,100 distinct CDR3 sequences. The material sequenced was cerebrospinal fluid. Receptors originate from a human donor in good health.

This clonotype is called medium-sized (0.01 to 0.1%) based on its frequency. This rearrangement joins TRBV20-1 to TRBJ1-1; TCRdb picks TRBD1, but there is no DNA to check that call. CDR1 and CDR2 from the germline V gene are DFQATT and SNEGSKA (reference sequence). CDR3 length equals 18 residues. The CDR3 loop reads CSAPDPNGQILVNTEAFF.

This clonotype counts as large by frequency. The CDR3 protein is CASLRGTTDTQYF. This chain links TRBV28 with TRBJ2-3; the TRBD1 assignment by TCRdb is unverifiable without DNA. The CDR3 sequence is 13 residues long. Germline V gives CDR1 MDHEN, CDR2 SYDVKM.

Considering frequency, this clonotype is medium-sized (0.01 to 0.1%). V is TRBV6-6 and J is TRBJ1-1. The CDR3 loop spans 13 amino acids. Germline V gene sequence: CDR1 MNHNY, CDR2 SVGAGI (reference sequence). The CDR3 spells CASSLNSGGEAFF.

This clonotype is deemed large by its frequency. The V and J genes are TRBV20-1 and TRBJ2-7. The CDR3 is made up of 13 amino acids. CDR1 is DFQATT and CDR2 is SNEGSKA in the germline V gene (reference sequence). The CDR3 loop is CSARSLAVHEQYF.

According to its frequency, this clonotype is large. This chain uses TRBV10-1 with TRBJ2-3; TCRdb's D gene call, TRBD2, goes unchecked for lack of DNA. This CDR3 region has 16 residues. Germline V gene data show CDR1 as WNHNN and CDR2 as SYGVQD (reference sequence). CDR3 protein: CASSAAGVPITDTQYF.

This clonotype is labeled large based on frequency. The rearrangement joins TRBV28 to TRBJ2-7. The CDR3 sequence is 14 residues long. The germline CDR1 and CDR2 sequences are MDHEN and SYDVKM. The CDR3 region is CASSLGGTAHEQYF.

Judged by frequency, this clonotype is medium-sized. The V call is TRBV10-2, the J call TRBJ2-3; absent DNA, TCRdb's TRBD2 call cannot be checked. The CDR3 sequence is 14 residues long. Germline V CDR1 and CDR2: WSHSY, SAAADI. The CDR3: CASSDGGGTDTQYF.

Frequency places this clonotype as medium-sized (0.01 to 0.1%). The chain employs TRBV6-5 and TRBJ1-5; no DNA is available, so the TRBD1 call from TCRdb remains unchecked. The germline gives CDR1 MNHEY, CDR2 SVGAGI. This CDR3 is built from 14 residues. CDR3 sequence: CASSYREKGQPQHF.

By frequency, this clonotype is medium-sized. The chain carries TRBV27 and TRBJ1-5; TCRdb's assignment of TRBD1 cannot be checked, as there is no DNA. The CDR3 contains 14 residues. Germline lookup yields CDR1 MNHEY and CDR2 SMNVEV (reference sequence). CDR3 region: CASSLGSAARLQHF.

By frequency, this clonotype registers medium-sized. The V and J genes are TRBV19 and TRBJ1-5; the D gene TCRdb calls, TRBD1, cannot be checked with no DNA. The CDR3 is 15 amino acids. Germline V gives CDR1 LNHDA, CDR2 SQIVND (reference sequence). The CDR3 loop reads CASSLGTGGNQPQHF.

According to its frequency, this clonotype is medium-sized (0.01 to 0.1%). The chain joins TRBV28 to TRBJ1-1. The CDR3 is made up of 12 amino acids. The germline gives CDR1 MDHEN, CDR2 SYDVKM. The CDR3 protein is CASSQDGVEAFF.

This clonotype is classed as medium-sized by frequency. J is TRBJ1-2 and V is TRBV6-1; TCRdb returns TRBD1, unconfirmable since there is no DNA. CDR3 length equals 14 residues. Germline V CDR1 and CDR2: MNHNS, SASEGT. CDR3 residues: CASKKEGQSYGYTF.

This clonotype is identified as medium-sized (0.01 to 0.1%) from frequency. The chain links TRBV27 to TRBJ1-6; TCRdb's D gene call, TRBD1, goes unchecked for lack of DNA. Looked up from germline, CDR1 is MNHEY and CDR2 is SMNVEV (reference sequence). The CDR3 loop spans 15 amino acids. The CDR3 sequence is CASSLRQGNNSPLHF.

According to its frequency, this clonotype is medium-sized. The chain employs TRBV27 and TRBJ2-3; the D call from TCRdb, TRBD2, cannot be confirmed without DNA. Germline loops: CDR1 MNHEY, CDR2 SMNVEV (reference sequence). The CDR3 is made up of 15 amino acids. The CDR3 reads CASSSAGGPLLTQYF.

Considering frequency, this clonotype is large. The chain combines TRBV6-2 or TRBV6-3 with TRBJ2-1; TCRdb's D gene call, TRBD2, goes unchecked for lack of DNA. The CDR3 totals 14 residues. In germline, CDR1 is MNHEY, CDR2 SVGEGT. CDR3 in amino acids: CASSYSGGANEQFF.

The chain couples TRBV11-2 to TRBJ2-7; checking the TCRdb D call of TRBD2 is not possible without DNA. CDR1 SGHAT and CDR2 FQNNGV come from the germline V gene. This CDR3 is 14 amino acids long. CDR3 loop: CASSSAGGAYEQYF.

The genes are TRBV7-3 and TRBJ1-1; TCRdb returns TRBD1, unconfirmable since there is no DNA. The germline V gene encodes CDR1 SGHTA and CDR2 FQGTGA. This CDR3 region has 15 residues. The chain's CDR3 is CASSLTTGGASEAFF.

In terms of frequency, this clonotype is medium-sized (0.01 to 0.1%). The genes are TRBV12-3 or TRBV12-4 and TRBJ1-5. CDR3 length: 13 amino acids. The chain's CDR3 is CASSLMADQPQHF.

This clonotype is deemed medium-sized by its frequency. The gene calls are TRBV29-1 and TRBJ2-3; the TCRdb D gene call, TRBD1, has no DNA to confirm it. The CDR3 has 14 amino acids. Germline V gene lookup returns CDR1 SQVTM and CDR2 ANQGSEA. The CDR3 protein is CSVRPRGQGNPQYF.

By frequency, this clonotype is large (0.1 to 1%). The gene calls are TRBV27 and TRBJ2-1; the TCRdb call, TRBD2, lacks DNA for checking. CDR1 and CDR2 (germline): MNHEY, SMNVEV (reference sequence). This CDR3 is 16 amino acids long. CDR3 amino acids: CASSPHSSGSDNEQFF.

This clonotype is deemed large by its frequency. The V gene is TRBV5-1, the J gene TRBJ2-1; the TRBD2 assignment by TCRdb is unverifiable without DNA. Germline CDR1 reads SGHRS; CDR2 reads YFSETQ. The CDR3 is 13 residues long. The CDR3 loop is CASSGGLHNEQFF.

This clonotype is labeled large based on frequency. The CDR3 loop reads CASWQGDTGELFF. The V and J genes are TRBV28 and TRBJ2-2; TCRdb indicates TRBD1, and absent DNA this call remains unverified. CDR1 and CDR2 (germline): MDHEN, SYDVKM. The CDR3 totals 13 residues.

The chain couples TRBV5-4 to TRBJ2-5; TCRdb reports TRBD1, a call that lacks DNA to check it against. In germline, CDR1 is SGHNT, CDR2 YYREEE (reference sequence). This CDR3 is 14 amino acids long. The CDR3 is CASRRTGTHETQYF.

This clonotype ranks as large in terms of frequency. V gene TRBV9 combines with J gene TRBJ2-3; TCRdb's D call, TRBD1, is unchecked because there is no DNA. Looked up from germline, CDR1 is SGDLS and CDR2 is YYNGEE. This CDR3 region has 15 residues. CDR3 loop: CASGSGATYTDTQYF.

This clonotype is deemed large by its frequency. The chain carries TRBV9 and TRBJ1-6; there is no DNA to check the TCRdb D call of TRBD1. CDR1 and CDR2 from the germline V gene are SGDLS and YYNGEE. CDR3 size: 15 residues. CDR3 residues: CASSVGNRGHSPLHF.